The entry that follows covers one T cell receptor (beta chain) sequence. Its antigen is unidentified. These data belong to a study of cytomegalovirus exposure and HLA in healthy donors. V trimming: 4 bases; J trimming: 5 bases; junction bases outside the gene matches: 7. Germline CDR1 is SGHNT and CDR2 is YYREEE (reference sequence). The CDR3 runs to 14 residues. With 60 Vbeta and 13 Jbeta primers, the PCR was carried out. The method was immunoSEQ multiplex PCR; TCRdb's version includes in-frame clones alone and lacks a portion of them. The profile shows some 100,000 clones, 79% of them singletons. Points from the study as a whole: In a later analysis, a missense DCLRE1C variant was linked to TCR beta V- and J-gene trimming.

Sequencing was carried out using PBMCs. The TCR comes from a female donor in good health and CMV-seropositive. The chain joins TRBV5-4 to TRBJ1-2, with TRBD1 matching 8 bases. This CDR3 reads CASSQGQGGYGYTF. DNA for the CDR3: TGTGCCAGCAGCCAAGGACAGGGAGGGTATGGCTACACCTTC. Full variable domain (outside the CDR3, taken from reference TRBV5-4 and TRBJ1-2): ETGVTQSPTHLIKTRGQQVTLRCSSQSGHNTVSWYQQALGQGPQFIFQYYREEENGRGNFPPRFSGLQFPNYSSELNVNALELDDSALYLCASSQGQGGYGYTFGSGTRLTVV.